Shown below are 3 T cell receptor beta chains from a single sample sequenced in a study of OX40 agonist ivuxolimab in advanced cancers. TCRdb's copy holds only in-frame clones and misses some; the assay was immunoSEQ multiplex PCR. The sample has fewer than 90,000 clones, 75% to 90% seen once. The sample here was CD4+ or CD8+ T cells sorted from blood, taken in a trial of the OX40 agonist ivuxolimab. The receptors were gathered from an adult with an advanced solid tumor such as melanoma, head and neck, liver or kidney cancer.

The chain links TRBV27 to TRBJ1-2, with 9 bases identical to TRBD1. V lost 5 bases and J lost 2; bases outside the gene matches: 6. Germline CDR1 and CDR2: MNHEY and SMNVEV (reference sequence). The CDR3 runs 15 residues. This CDR3 is CASSPWTGENYGYTF. Written as DNA, the CDR3 is TGTGCCAGCAGTCCCTGGACAGGGGAAAACTATGGCTACACCTTC.

V is TRBV9 and J is TRBJ1-4; 8 nucleotides line up with TRBD1. V was pared by 4 bases and J by 8 bases, with 7 bases of the junction left unmatched. Germline CDR1 SGDLS, CDR2 YYNGEE. This CDR3 spans 14 amino acids. The CDR3 nucleotides are TGTGCCAGCAGCACGGACAGGGTAGGCGAAAAACTGTTTTTT. This translates into CASSTDRVGEKLFF.

The chain combines TRBV18 with TRBJ2-3, with D possibly TRBD2 on 5 matching bases. V lost 3 bases and J 3 bases, leaving 13 bases between the germline ends. The CDR3 loop spans 15 amino acids. The V gene's germline CDR1 is KGHSH and CDR2 LQKENI. The DNA for the CDR3 is TGTGCCAGCTCACCCGCGGGTAGTGGTACAGATACGCAGTATTTT. Its translation: CASSPAGSGTDTQYF.